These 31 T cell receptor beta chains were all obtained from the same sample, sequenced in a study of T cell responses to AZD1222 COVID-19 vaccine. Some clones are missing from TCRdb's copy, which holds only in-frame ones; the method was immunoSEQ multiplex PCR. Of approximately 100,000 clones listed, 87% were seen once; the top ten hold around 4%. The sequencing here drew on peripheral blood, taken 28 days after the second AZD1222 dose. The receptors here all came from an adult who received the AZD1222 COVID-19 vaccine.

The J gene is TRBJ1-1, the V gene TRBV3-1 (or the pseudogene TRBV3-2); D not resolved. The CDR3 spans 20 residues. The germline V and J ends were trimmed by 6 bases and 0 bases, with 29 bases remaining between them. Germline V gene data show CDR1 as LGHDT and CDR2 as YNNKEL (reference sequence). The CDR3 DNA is TGTGCCAGCAGATCCGTCGGGCGAAAGCATTTTGTCGGCATGAACACTGAAGCTTTCTTT. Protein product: CASRSVGRKHFVGMNTEAFF.

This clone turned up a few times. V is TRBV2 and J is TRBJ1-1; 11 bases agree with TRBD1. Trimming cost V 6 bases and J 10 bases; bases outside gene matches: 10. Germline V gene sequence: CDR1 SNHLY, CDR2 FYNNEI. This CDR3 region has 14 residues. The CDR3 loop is CASRGTGTGGVAFF. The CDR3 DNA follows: TGTGCCAGCAGGGGGACCGGGACAGGGGGTGTAGCTTTCTTT.

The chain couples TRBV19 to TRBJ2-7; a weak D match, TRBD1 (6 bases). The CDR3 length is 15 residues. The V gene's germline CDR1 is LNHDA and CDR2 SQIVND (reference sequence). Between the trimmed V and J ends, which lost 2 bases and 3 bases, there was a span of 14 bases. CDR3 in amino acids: CASSIQQGTYYEQYF. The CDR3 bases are TGTGCCAGTAGTATACAACAGGGCACTTACTACGAGCAGTACTTC.

The CDR3 coding sequence is TGTGCCAGCAGTTTAGCGGGAGCCCCATACAATGAGCAGTTCTTC. It encodes CASSLAGAPYNEQFF. The rearrangement joins TRBV5-5 to TRBJ2-1, with TRBD2 matching over 9 bases. J lost 4 bases, V lost 5 bases, and 7 bases had no gene match. The CDR3 is 15 amino acids. CDR1 SGHKS and CDR2 YYEKEE come from the germline V gene (reference sequence).

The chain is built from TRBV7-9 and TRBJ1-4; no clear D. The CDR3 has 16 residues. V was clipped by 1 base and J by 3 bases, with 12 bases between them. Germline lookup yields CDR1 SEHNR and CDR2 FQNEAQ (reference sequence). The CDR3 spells CASSLDRTLSNEKLFF. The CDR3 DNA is TGTGCCAGCAGCTTAGACCGTACCCTGTCTAATGAAAAACTGTTTTTT.

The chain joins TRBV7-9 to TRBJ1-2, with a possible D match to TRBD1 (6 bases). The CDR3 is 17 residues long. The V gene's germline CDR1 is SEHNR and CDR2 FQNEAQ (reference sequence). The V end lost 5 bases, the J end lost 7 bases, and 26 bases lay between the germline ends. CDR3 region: CASSSTGRSGYIRGYTF. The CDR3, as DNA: TGTGCCAGCAGCAGTACAGGGCGATCGGGGTATATTCGTGGCTACACCTTC.

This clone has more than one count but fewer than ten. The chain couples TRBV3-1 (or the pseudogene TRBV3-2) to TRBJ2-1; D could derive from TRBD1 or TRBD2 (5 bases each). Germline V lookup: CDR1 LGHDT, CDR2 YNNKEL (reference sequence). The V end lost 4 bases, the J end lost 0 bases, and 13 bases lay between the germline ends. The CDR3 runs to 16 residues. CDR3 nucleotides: TGTGCCAGCAGCCCCGGGGCCCCTAGCTCCTACAATGAGCAGTTCTTC. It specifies CASSPGAPSSYNEQFF.

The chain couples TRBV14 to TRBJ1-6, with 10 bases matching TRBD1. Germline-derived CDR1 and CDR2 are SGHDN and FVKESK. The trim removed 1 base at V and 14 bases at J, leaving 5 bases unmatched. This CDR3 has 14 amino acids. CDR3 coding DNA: TGTGCCAGCAGCCAAGTGGACAGGGGGAGGGCCCTCCACTTT. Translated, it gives CASSQVDRGRALHF.

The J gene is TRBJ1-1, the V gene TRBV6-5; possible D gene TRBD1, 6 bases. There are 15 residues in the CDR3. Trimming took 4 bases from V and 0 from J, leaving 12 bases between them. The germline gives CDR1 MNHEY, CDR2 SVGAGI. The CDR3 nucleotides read TGTGCCAGCAGTTCCCAGGGGCGGTTGAACACTGAAGCTTTCTTT. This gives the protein CASSSQGRLNTEAFF.

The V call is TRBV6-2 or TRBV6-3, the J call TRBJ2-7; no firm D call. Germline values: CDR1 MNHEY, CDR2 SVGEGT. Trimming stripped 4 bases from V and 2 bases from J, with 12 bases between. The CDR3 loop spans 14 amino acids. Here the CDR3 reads CASSSLRAAYEQYF. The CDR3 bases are TGTGCCAGCAGTTCCCTCCGGGCCGCCTACGAGCAGTACTTC.

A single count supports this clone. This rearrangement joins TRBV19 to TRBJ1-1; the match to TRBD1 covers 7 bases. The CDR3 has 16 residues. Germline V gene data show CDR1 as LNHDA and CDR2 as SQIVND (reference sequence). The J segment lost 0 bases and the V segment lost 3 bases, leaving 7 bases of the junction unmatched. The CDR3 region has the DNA TGTGCCAGTAGTATCCTGACAGGGATCATGAACACTGAAGCTTTCTTT. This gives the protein CASSILTGIMNTEAFF. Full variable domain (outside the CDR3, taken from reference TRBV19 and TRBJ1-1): DGGITQSPKYLFRKEGQNVTLSCEQNLNHDAMYWYRQDPGQGLRLIYYSQIVNDFQKGDIAEGYSVSREKKESFPLTVTSAQKNPTAFYLCASSILTGIMNTEAFFGQGTRLTVV.

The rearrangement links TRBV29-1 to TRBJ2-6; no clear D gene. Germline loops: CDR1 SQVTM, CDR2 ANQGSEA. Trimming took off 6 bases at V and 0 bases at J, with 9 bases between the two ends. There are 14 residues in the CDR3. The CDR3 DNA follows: TGCAGCGTCGACGAAACCTCTGGGGCCAACGTCCTGACTTTC. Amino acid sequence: CSVDETSGANVLTF.

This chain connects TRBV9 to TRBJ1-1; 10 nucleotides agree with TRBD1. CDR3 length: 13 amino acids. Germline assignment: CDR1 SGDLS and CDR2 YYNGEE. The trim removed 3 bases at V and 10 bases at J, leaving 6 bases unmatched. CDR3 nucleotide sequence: TGTGCCAGCAGCGGACAGGGACAGGGGTTAGCTTTCTTT. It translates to CASSGQGQGLAFF. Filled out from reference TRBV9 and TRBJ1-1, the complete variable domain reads DSGVTQTPKHLITATGQRVTLRCSPRSGDLSVYWYQQSLDQGLQFLIQYYNGEERAKGNILERFSAQQFPDLHSELNLSSLELGDSALYFCASSGQGQGLAFFGQGTRLTVV.

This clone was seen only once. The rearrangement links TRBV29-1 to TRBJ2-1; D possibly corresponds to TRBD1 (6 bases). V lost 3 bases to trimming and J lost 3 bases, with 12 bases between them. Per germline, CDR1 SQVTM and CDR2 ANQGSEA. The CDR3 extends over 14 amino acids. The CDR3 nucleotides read TGCAGCGTTGATTTTCAGGGGAACTACAATGAGCAGTTCTTC. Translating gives CSVDFQGNYNEQFF.

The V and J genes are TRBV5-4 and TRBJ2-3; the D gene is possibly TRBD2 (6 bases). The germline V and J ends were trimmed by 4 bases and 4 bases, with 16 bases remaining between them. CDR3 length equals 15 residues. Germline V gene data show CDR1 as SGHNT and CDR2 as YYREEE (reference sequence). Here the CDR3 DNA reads TGTGCCAGCAGCCAACCAGGGAGGTCGGCAGATACGCAGTATTTT. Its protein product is CASSQPGRSADTQYF. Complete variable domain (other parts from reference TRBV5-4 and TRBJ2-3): ETGVTQSPTHLIKTRGQQVTLRCSSQSGHNTVSWYQQALGQGPQFIFQYYREEENGRGNFPPRFSGLQFPNYSSELNVNALELDDSALYLCASSQPGRSADTQYFGPGTRLTVL.

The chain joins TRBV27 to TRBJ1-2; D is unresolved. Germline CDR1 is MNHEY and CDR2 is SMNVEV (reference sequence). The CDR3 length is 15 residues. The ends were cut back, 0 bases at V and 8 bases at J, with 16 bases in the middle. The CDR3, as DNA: TGTGCCAGCAGTTTATCGGATCCGGCGGCGAGCGGCTACACCTTC. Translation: CASSLSDPAASGYTF.

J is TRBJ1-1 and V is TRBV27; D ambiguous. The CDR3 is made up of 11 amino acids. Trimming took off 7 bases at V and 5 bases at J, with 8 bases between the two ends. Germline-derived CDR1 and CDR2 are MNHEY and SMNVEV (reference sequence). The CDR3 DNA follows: TGTGCCAGCACCTCCTCTACTGAAGCTTTCTTT. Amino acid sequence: CASTSSTEAFF.

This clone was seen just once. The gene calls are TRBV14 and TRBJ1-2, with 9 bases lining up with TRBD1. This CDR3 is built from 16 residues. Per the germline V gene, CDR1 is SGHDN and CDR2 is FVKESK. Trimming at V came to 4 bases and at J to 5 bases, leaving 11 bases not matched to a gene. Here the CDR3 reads CASSRTTGGSGYGYTF. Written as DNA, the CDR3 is TGTGCCAGCAGCCGTACTACAGGGGGCTCGGGATATGGCTACACCTTC.

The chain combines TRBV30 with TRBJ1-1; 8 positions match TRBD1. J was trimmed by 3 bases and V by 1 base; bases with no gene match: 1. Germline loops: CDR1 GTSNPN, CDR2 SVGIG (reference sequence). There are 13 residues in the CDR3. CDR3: CAWSDRGYTEAFF. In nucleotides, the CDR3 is TGTGCCTGGAGTGACAGGGGGTACACTGAAGCTTTCTTT.

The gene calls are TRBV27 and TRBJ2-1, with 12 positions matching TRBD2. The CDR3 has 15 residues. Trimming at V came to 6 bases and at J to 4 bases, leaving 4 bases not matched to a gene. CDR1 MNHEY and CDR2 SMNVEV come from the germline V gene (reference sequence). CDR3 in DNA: TGTGCCAGCAGCCAGACTAGCGGGAGATACAATGAGCAGTTCTTC. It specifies CASSQTSGRYNEQFF.

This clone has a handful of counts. The CDR3 region is CASSFLTDTQYF. CDR3 bases: TGTGCCAGCAGTTTTCTCACAGATACGCAGTATTTT. V and J are TRBV12-3 or TRBV12-4 and TRBJ2-3; D is uncertain. This CDR3 is 12 amino acids long. V lost 3 bases to trimming and J lost 2 bases, with 3 bases between them.

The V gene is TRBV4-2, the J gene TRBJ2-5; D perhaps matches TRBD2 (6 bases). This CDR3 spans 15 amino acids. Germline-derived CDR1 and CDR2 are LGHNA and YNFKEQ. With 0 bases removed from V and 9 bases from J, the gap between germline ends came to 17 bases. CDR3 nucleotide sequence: TGTGCCAGCAGCCAAGAGGCGGGACTGCCTAGGGCCCAGTACTTC. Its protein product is CASSQEAGLPRAQYF.

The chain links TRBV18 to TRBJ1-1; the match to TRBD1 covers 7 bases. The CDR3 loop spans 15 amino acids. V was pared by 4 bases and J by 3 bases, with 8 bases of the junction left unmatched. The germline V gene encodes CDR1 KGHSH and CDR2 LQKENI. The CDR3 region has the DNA TGTGCCAGCTCACTTCGACAGGGTGTCGACACTGAAGCTTTCTTT. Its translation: CASSLRQGVDTEAFF.

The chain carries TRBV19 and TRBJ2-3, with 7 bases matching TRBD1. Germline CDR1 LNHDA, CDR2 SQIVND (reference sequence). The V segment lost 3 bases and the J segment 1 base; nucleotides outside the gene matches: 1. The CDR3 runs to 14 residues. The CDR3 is CASSIQGGTDTQYF. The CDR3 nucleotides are TGTGCCAGTAGTATCCAGGGGGGCACAGATACGCAGTATTTT.

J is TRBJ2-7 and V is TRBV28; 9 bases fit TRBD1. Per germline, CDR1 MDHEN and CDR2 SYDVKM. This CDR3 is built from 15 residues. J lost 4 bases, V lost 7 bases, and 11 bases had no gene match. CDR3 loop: CASTRPTGGQYEQYF. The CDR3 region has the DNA TGTGCCAGCACTCGTCCCACAGGGGGCCAGTACGAGCAGTACTTC.

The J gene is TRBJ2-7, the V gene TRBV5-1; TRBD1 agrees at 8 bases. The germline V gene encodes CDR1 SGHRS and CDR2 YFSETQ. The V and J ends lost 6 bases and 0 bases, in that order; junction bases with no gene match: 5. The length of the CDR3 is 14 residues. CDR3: CASTRDRSSYEQYF. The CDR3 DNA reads TGCGCCAGCACCCGGGACAGGAGCTCCTACGAGCAGTACTTC.

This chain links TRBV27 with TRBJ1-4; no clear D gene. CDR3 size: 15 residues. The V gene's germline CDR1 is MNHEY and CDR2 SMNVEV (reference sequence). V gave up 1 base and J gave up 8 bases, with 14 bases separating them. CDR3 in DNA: TGTGCCAGCAGTTTATGGGATCCTCCCGGCGAAAAACTGTTTTTT. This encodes CASSLWDPPGEKLFF.

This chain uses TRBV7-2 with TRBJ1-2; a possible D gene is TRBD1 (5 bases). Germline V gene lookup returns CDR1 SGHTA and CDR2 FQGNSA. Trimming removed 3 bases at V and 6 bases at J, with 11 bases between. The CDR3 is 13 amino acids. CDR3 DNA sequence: TGTGCCAGCAGCTTTAAAGTGGGGGATGGCTACACCTTC. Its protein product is CASSFKVGDGYTF.

The CDR3 here is CASSPSGRGSTDTQYF. The CDR3 DNA reads TGTGCCAGCAGCCCCTCTGGGCGGGGGAGCACAGATACGCAGTATTTT. The chain has TRBV7-2 and TRBJ2-3; TRBD2 matches 7 bases. V dropped 5 bases and J dropped 0; count of bases not matched to a gene: 8. Germline CDR1 is SGHTA and CDR2 is FQGNSA. The CDR3 has 16 amino acids.

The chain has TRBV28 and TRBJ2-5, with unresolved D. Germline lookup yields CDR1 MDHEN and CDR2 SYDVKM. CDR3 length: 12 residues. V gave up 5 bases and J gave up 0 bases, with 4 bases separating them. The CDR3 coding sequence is TGTGCCAGCAGTATTAACCAAGAGACCCAGTACTTC. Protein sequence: CASSINQETQYF.

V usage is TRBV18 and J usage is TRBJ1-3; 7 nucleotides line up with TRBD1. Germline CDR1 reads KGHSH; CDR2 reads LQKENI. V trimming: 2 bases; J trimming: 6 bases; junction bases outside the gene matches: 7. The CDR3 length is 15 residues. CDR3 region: CASSPYHTGENTIYF. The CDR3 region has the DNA TGTGCCAGCTCACCATATCATACAGGGGAAAACACCATATATTTT. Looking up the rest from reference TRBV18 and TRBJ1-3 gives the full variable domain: NAGVMQNPRHLVRRRGQEARLRCSPMKGHSHVYWYRQLPEEGLKFMVYLQKENIIDESGMPKERFSAEFPKEGPSILRIQQVVRGDSAAYFCASSPYHTGENTIYFGEGSWLTVV.